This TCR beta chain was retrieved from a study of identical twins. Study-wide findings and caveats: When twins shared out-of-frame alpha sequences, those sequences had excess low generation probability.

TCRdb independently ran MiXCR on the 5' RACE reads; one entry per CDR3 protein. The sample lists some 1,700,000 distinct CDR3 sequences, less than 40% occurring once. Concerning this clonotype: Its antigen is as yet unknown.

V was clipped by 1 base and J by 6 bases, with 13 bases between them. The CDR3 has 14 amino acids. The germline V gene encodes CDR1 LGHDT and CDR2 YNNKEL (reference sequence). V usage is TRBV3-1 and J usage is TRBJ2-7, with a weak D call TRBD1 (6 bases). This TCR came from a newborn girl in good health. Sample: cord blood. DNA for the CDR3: TGTGCCAGCAGCCAAGGGGACATAAAAGGCGAGCAGTACTTC. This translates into CASSQGDIKGEQYF.